What follows are 10 T cell receptor beta chains derived from one specimen sequenced in a study of T cell responses to AZD1222 COVID-19 vaccine. The data were produced by immunoSEQ multiplex PCR, yet TCRdb's version contains in-frame clones alone and is incomplete. This sample has roughly 130,000 clones, with approximately 85% found just once. The source was peripheral blood, collected on day 0 of AZD1222 vaccination. These receptors all come from an adult in good health.

The chain links TRBV5-4 to TRBJ2-4, with D unresolved. With 0 bases removed from V and 0 bases from J, the gap between germline ends came to 4 bases. This CDR3 comprises 14 residues. Germline V gives CDR1 SGHNT, CDR2 YYREEE (reference sequence). The CDR3 DNA reads as TGTGCCAGCAGCTTGGATCTAGCCAAAAACATTCAGTACTTC. Translated, it gives CASSLDLAKNIQYF.

The chain recombines TRBV5-1 with TRBJ1-2; no firm D call. The CDR3 runs to 13 residues. V dropped 1 base and J dropped 6 bases, with 10 bases sitting between them. Germline V gives CDR1 SGHRS, CDR2 YFSETQ. CDR3 amino acids: CASSLWRVHGYTF. CDR3 in DNA: TGCGCCAGCAGCTTGTGGAGGGTCCATGGCTACACCTTC. The entire variable domain, with the rest obtained from reference TRBV5-1 and TRBJ1-2, is as follows: KAGVTQTPRYLIKTRGQQVTLSCSPISGHRSVSWYQQTPGQGLQFLFEYFSETQRNKGNFPGRFSGRQFSNSRSEMNVSTLELGDSALYLCASSLWRVHGYTFGSGTRLTVV.

This clone has only one observation. V gene TRBV9 combines with J gene TRBJ2-7; 7 bases map to TRBD1. The CDR3 consists of 15 residues. V trimming: 3 bases; J trimming: 0 bases; junction bases outside the gene matches: 6. Germline CDR1 reads SGDLS; CDR2 reads YYNGEE. The CDR3 region has the DNA TGTGCCAGCAGCGCGACAGGGACCCTCTCCTACGAGCAGTACTTC. Its translation: CASSATGTLSYEQYF. Together with reference TRBV9 and TRBJ2-7, the CDR3 gives the full variable domain: DSGVTQTPKHLITATGQRVTLRCSPRSGDLSVYWYQQSLDQGLQFLIQYYNGEERAKGNILERFSAQQFPDLHSELNLSSLELGDSALYFCASSATGTLSYEQYFGPGTRLTVT.

The chain couples TRBV28 to TRBJ1-1; D might be TRBD1 (6 bases). V dropped 5 bases and J dropped 10 bases, with 11 bases sitting between them. Germline V lookup: CDR1 MDHEN, CDR2 SYDVKM. CDR3 length equals 11 residues. The chain's CDR3 is CASSLTGSAFF. Written as DNA, the CDR3 is TGTGCCAGCAGTCTTACAGGGTCAGCTTTCTTT.

The chain uses TRBV7-3 and TRBJ2-1; 8 positions agree with TRBD2. This CDR3 region has 15 residues. Germline V lookup: CDR1 SGHTA, CDR2 FQGTGA. Trimming took 1 base from V and 6 from J; bases not matched to a gene: 5. CDR3 coding DNA: TGTGCCAGCAGCTTAATTACCGGGGGGGCCAATGAGCAGTTCTTC. It specifies CASSLITGGANEQFF.

CDR3 region: CASSLVGTAVPYEQYF. The CDR3 coding sequence is TGTGCCAGCAGTTTAGTTGGGACAGCTGTTCCCTACGAGCAGTACTTC. The V and J genes are TRBV28 and TRBJ2-7; 7 nucleotides line up with TRBD1. The V gene's germline CDR1 is MDHEN and CDR2 SYDVKM. V was clipped by 2 bases and J by 2 bases; unmatched bases: 9. This CDR3 comprises 16 residues.

The gene calls are TRBV12-3 or TRBV12-4 and TRBJ2-3; no clear D gene. V dropped 3 bases and J dropped 4 bases, with 5 bases sitting between them. This CDR3 is 12 amino acids long. CDR3 loop: CASSFSPDTQYF. The CDR3 DNA reads TGTGCCAGCAGTTTTAGCCCAGATACGCAGTATTTT.

The chain links TRBV30 to TRBJ2-3, with TRBD1 as a possible D gene (6 bases). Between the trimmed V and J ends, which lost 2 bases and 3 bases, there was a span of 15 bases. Germline V lookup: CDR1 GTSNPN, CDR2 SVGIG (reference sequence). There are 15 residues in the CDR3. In nucleotides, the CDR3 is TGTGCCTGGAGTCAAGGACAGACCTCTACAGATACGCAGTATTTT. This gives the protein CAWSQGQTSTDTQYF.

The chain recombines TRBV5-6 with TRBJ2-3; no reliable D call. From germline, CDR1 is SGHDT and CDR2 YYEEEE. The ends were cut back, 3 bases at V and 0 bases at J, with 8 bases in the middle. The CDR3 is 14 residues long. CDR3 residues: CASSSSASTDTQYF. The CDR3 coding sequence is TGTGCCAGCAGCTCCTCGGCCAGCACAGATACGCAGTATTTT.

V gene TRBV11-2 combines with J gene TRBJ1-2; D is unclear. Germline CDR1 is SGHAT and CDR2 is FQNNGV. The V and J ends lost 5 bases and 6 bases respectively, with 13 bases between them. The CDR3 runs 13 residues. CDR3 loop: CASSPAGHHGYTF. The DNA of the CDR3 is TGTGCCAGCAGCCCAGCAGGCCACCATGGCTACACCTTC.